Shown below are 15 T cell receptor beta chains from a single sample sequenced in a study of siplizumab effects on memory and regulatory T cells. The assay was immunoSEQ multiplex PCR, and TCRdb's table has in-frame clones only and misses some. Among about 70,000 clones listed, about 87% were seen once. The specimen was Tregs sorted from blood. The receptors originated from a human donor in good health.

The chain combines TRBV29-1 with TRBJ1-1, with D possibly TRBD1 on 6 matching bases. Trimming cost V 4 bases and J 4 bases, with 10 bases left between them. The CDR3 length is 12 residues. CDR1 and CDR2 (germline): SQVTM, ANQGSEA. CDR3 in amino acids: CSVAEGGTEAFF. CDR3 DNA: TGCAGCGTTGCTGAGGGGGGCACTGAAGCTTTCTTT.

The rearrangement links TRBV21-1 to TRBJ2-2; the D call in the table, TRBD2, was not verified against the DNA. TRBV21-1 is labeled a pseudogene. The CDR3 has 16 amino acids. This chain's CDR3 is CASANRPGEYTGELFF. CDR3 bases: TGTGCCAGCGCCAATAGACCCGGGGAGTACACCGGGGAGCTGTTTTTT.

The chain has TRBV7-9 and TRBJ2-5; 7 nucleotides match TRBD2. Germline V gene data show CDR1 as SEHNR and CDR2 as FQNEAQ (reference sequence). CDR3 length: 14 residues. V was pared by 3 bases and J by 5 bases, with 6 bases of the junction left unmatched. The CDR3 nucleotides are TGTGCCAGCAGCTTGACCCTTAGCGGGGAGACCCAGTACTTC. Its protein is CASSLTLSGETQYF. Based on the CDR3 plus reference TRBV7-9 and TRBJ2-5, the full variable domain is DTGVSQNPRHKITKRGQNVTFRCDPISEHNRLYWYRQTLGQGPEFLTYFQNEAQLEKSRLLSDRFSAERPKGSFSTLEIQRTEQGDSAMYLCASSLTLSGETQYFGPGTRLLVL.

The V call is TRBV11-1, the J call TRBJ2-7; D may be TRBD2 (6 bases). V lost 3 bases and J 6 bases, leaving 18 bases between the germline ends. Germline V lookup: CDR1 SGHAT, CDR2 FQDESV (reference sequence). There are 15 residues in the CDR3. The CDR3 bases are TGTGCCAGCAGCTTCGCCGGGACGCCGACTAGCGAGCAGTACTTC. Translated: CASSFAGTPTSEQYF. Complete variable domain (other parts from reference TRBV11-1 and TRBJ2-7): EAEVAQSPRYKITEKSQAVAFWCDPISGHATLYWYRQILGQGPELLVQFQDESVVDDSQLPKDRFSAERLKGVDSTLKIQPAELGDSAMYLCASSFAGTPTSEQYFGPGTRLTVT.

V gene TRBV5-5 combines with J gene TRBJ2-7, with D maybe TRBD2 (6 bases). This CDR3 region has 14 residues. Germline V gene lookup returns CDR1 SGHKS and CDR2 YYEKEE (reference sequence). Trimming took off 4 bases at V and 2 bases at J, with 13 bases between the two ends. The CDR3 nucleotides are TGTGCCAGCAGCCCTTCCGGGAGCACCTACGAGCAGTACTTC. It is translated as CASSPSGSTYEQYF.

The CDR3 coding sequence is TGTGCCAGTAGACAGCGGGCCACAGATACGCAGTATTTT. This codes for CASRQRATDTQYF. The chain is built from TRBV19 and TRBJ2-3, with D perhaps matching TRBD2 (6 bases). Trimming shortened V by 6 bases and J by 2 bases, and 9 bases separated the two germline ends. This CDR3 is built from 13 residues. CDR1 and CDR2 from the germline V gene are LNHDA and SQIVND (reference sequence). The variable domain in full, with the rest retrieved from reference TRBV19 and TRBJ2-3, is DGGITQSPKYLFRKEGQNVTLSCEQNLNHDAMYWYRQDPGQGLRLIYYSQIVNDFQKGDIAEGYSVSREKKESFPLTVTSAQKNPTAFYLCASRQRATDTQYFGPGTRLTVL.

The V call is TRBV15, the J call TRBJ2-6; the D is unclear. V was pared by 0 bases and J by 4 bases, with 7 bases between. CDR3 length: 15 amino acids. Germline V gene sequence: CDR1 LNHNV, CDR2 YYDKDF (reference sequence). In DNA, the CDR3 is TGTGCCACCAGCAGAGATAGTACCGGGGCCAACGTCCTGACTTTC. This gives the protein CATSRDSTGANVLTF.

Concerning this clone itself: At one end, the junction sequence differs from germline, possibly due to a read error. This sequence joins TRBV20-1 and TRBJ1-1; D is unresolved. Per germline, CDR1 DFQATT and CDR2 SNEGSKA (reference sequence). The CDR3 consists of 11 residues. The CDR3 spells CSASLIADAFF. DNA for the CDR3: TGCAGTGCTAGCCTAATAGCTGACGCTTTCTTT.

The chain carries TRBV5-1 and TRBJ2-7; 12 nucleotides agree with TRBD1. The V and J ends lost 6 bases and 0 bases, in that order; junction bases with no gene match: 13. CDR1 and CDR2 (germline): SGHRS, YFSETQ. The CDR3 consists of 18 residues. As DNA, the CDR3 is TGCGCCAGCACCAGAGGTGGTGGGACAGGGGGCGTCTCCTACGAGCAGTACTTC. This codes for CASTRGGGTGGVSYEQYF.

The chain employs TRBV5-8 and TRBJ1-4; the D is unclear. The CDR3 is made up of 13 amino acids. The V gene lost 2 bases and the J gene lost 7 bases, with 9 bases spanning the gap. Per the germline V gene, CDR1 is SGHTS and CDR2 is YDEGEE. CDR3 loop: CASSFPGFEKLFF. The CDR3 DNA reads as TGTGCCAGCAGCTTTCCCGGTTTTGAAAAACTGTTTTTT.

CDR3 loop: CASSLMPSTSGIPGTQYF. The CDR3, as DNA: TGTGCCAGCAGCTTAATGCCTTCGACTAGCGGAATACCGGGAACGCAGTATTTT. The chain combines TRBV7-3 with TRBJ2-3, with 9 positions matching TRBD2. The CDR3 is 18 residues long. The J segment lost 9 bases and the V segment lost 1 base, leaving 17 bases of the junction unmatched. Germline values: CDR1 SGHTA, CDR2 FQGTGA.

This clone was found once. V and J are TRBV7-8 and TRBJ2-1, with D maybe TRBD1 (6 bases). This CDR3 contains 13 residues. The germline V and J ends were trimmed by 4 bases and 10 bases, with 14 bases remaining between them. Germline values: CDR1 SGHVS, CDR2 FQNEAQ. The CDR3 spells CASSWTTGREQFF. CDR3 bases: TGTGCCAGCAGCTGGACGACAGGTCGGGAGCAGTTCTTC. The whole variable domain, remainder taken from reference TRBV7-8 and TRBJ2-1, is GAGVSQSPRYKVAKRGQDVALRCDPISGHVSLFWYQQALGQGPEFLTYFQNEAQLDKSGLPSDRFFAERPEGSVSTLKIQRTQQEDSAVYLCASSWTTGREQFFGPGTRLTVL.

The rearrangement uses TRBV5-6 and TRBJ2-7; D may be TRBD2 (5 bases). The CDR3 extends over 16 amino acids. The ends were cut back, 0 bases at V and 0 bases at J, with 13 bases in the middle. Looked up from germline, CDR1 is SGHDT and CDR2 is YYEEEE. The CDR3 DNA is TGTGCCAGCAGCTTGGCCGGCGGGCCGAGCTCCTACGAGCAGTACTTC. It specifies CASSLAGGPSSYEQYF. The full variable domain, completed using reference TRBV5-6 and TRBJ2-7, is DAGVTQSPTHLIKTRGQQVTLRCSPKSGHDTVSWYQQALGQGPQFIFQYYEEEERQRGNFPDRFSGHQFPNYSSELNVNALLLGDSALYLCASSLAGGPSSYEQYFGPGTRLTVT.

The table lists this clone with a count of one. The gene calls are TRBV14 and TRBJ1-1; D call uncertain. V dropped 0 bases and J dropped 5 bases, with 16 bases sitting between them. Germline V CDR1 and CDR2: SGHDN, FVKESK. The CDR3 length is 16 residues. CDR3 sequence: CASSQDVGGVGTEAFF. The CDR3 DNA sequence: TGTGCCAGCAGCCAAGATGTTGGTGGAGTCGGTACTGAAGCTTTCTTT.

The gene calls are TRBV7-2 and TRBJ2-2; 7 bases match TRBD2. The CDR3 length is 16 residues. Germline V lookup: CDR1 SGHTA, CDR2 FQGNSA. V gave up 5 bases and J gave up 2 bases; unmatched junction bases: 8. As DNA, the CDR3 is TGTGCCAGCAGCCCCCGGGGGGACCCTAACACCGGGGAGCTGTTTTTT. This encodes CASSPRGDPNTGELFF.